This passage covers 7 T cell receptor beta chains from one sample sequenced in a study of T and B cells in COVID-19 patients. From blood, about 250-550 ng of genomic DNA served as TRB template. TRB rearrangements were amplified by multiplex PCR with BIOMED2 TRB-A/B primers. MiXCR, applied by TCRdb to the multiplex PCR reads, yields one record per CDR3 protein. This table has fewer than 5,000 distinct CDR3 sequences, about a third appearing once. The material sequenced was blood. These receptors all stem from a human donor who had recovered from COVID-19.

This clonotype was counted a few times. The chain uses TRBV7-9 and TRBJ2-3, with a possible D match to TRBD1 (5 bases). With 5 bases removed from V and 2 bases from J, the gap between germline ends came to 14 bases. The length of the CDR3 is 15 residues. Looked up from germline, CDR1 is SEHNR and CDR2 is FQNEAQ (reference sequence). CDR3 in DNA: TGTGCCAGCAGCGTAGGGGCAGGAGACACAGATACGCAGTATTTT. Translating it yields CASSVGAGDTDTQYF. Together with reference TRBV7-9 and TRBJ2-3, the CDR3 gives the full variable domain: DTGVSQNPRHKITKRGQNVTFRCDPISEHNRLYWYRQTLGQGPEFLTYFQNEAQLEKSRLLSDRFSAERPKGSFSTLEIQRTEQGDSAMYLCASSVGAGDTDTQYFGPGTRLTVL.

This clonotype was recorded a few times. The rearrangement links TRBV7-9 to TRBJ1-1, with D possibly being TRBD1 (5 bases). The CDR3 loop spans 14 amino acids. Germline assignment: CDR1 SEHNR and CDR2 FQNEAQ (reference sequence). Trimming pared 1 base from V and 3 bases from J, leaving 9 bases between. CDR3 bases: TGTGCCAGCAGCTTAGGCTCAGGGCACACTGAAGCTTTCTTT. Amino acids: CASSLGSGHTEAFF.

Relative to its sample, this clonotype is medium-sized. The chain joins TRBV29-1 to TRBJ2-5; D assignment may be TRBD1 or TRBD2 (5 bases each). V was pared by 8 bases and J by 7 bases, with 23 bases between. The CDR3 is 14 amino acids. Per the germline V gene, CDR1 is SQVTM and CDR2 is ANQGSEA. CDR3: CSSLGVEVGRTQYF. DNA for the CDR3: TGCAGCTCACTAGGTGTAGAAGTGGGACGGACCCAGTACTTC.

This chain links TRBV19 with TRBJ2-1, with TRBD2 matching over 11 bases. The CDR3 has 16 amino acids. Germline CDR1 and CDR2: LNHDA and SQIVND (reference sequence). Losses at the gene ends were 5 bases for V and 7 bases for J; bases not matched to a gene: 10. CDR3 region: CASSLTSGDFMNEQFF. The CDR3 DNA sequence: TGTGCCAGTAGTTTGACTAGCGGGGACTTTATGAATGAGCAGTTCTTC.

The chain recombines TRBV19 with TRBJ2-3, with 10 bases that match TRBD2. Trimming removed 4 bases from V and 2 bases from J; junction bases left unmatched: 3. The CDR3 extends over 15 amino acids. Germline assignment: CDR1 LNHDA and CDR2 SQIVND (reference sequence). CDR3 region: CASSRTSGNTDTQYF. As DNA, the CDR3 is TGTGCCAGTAGTAGGACTAGCGGAAACACAGATACGCAGTATTTT.

The CDR3 spells CASSNYLGGQGGLSYNEQFF. CDR3 sequence (DNA): TGTGCCAGCAGTAATTATCTGGGGGGACAGGGAGGTTTATCCTACAATGAGCAGTTCTTC. The V gene is TRBV12-3 or TRBV12-4, the J gene TRBJ2-1, with 9 bases identical to TRBD1. The CDR3 loop spans 20 amino acids. V dropped 5 bases and J dropped 1; count of bases not matched to a gene: 18.

This clonotype is termed medium-sized. V is TRBV30 and J is TRBJ2-2, with a weak D call TRBD1 (6 bases). This CDR3 has 14 amino acids. From germline, CDR1 is GTSNPN and CDR2 SVGIG (reference sequence). The V end was cut by 0 bases, the J end by 4 bases, with 9 bases between. The CDR3 region has the DNA TGTGCCTGGAGTGTACTGACAGGCACCGGGGAGCTGTTTTTT. This encodes CAWSVLTGTGELFF.